This TCR beta chain comes out of a study of blood T cell repertoires in COVID-19. Only in-frame clones appear in the TCRdb table, and some are missing; sequencing was by immunoSEQ multiplex PCR. The repertoire holds roughly 150,000 clones, with around 88% as singletons. The CDR3 covers 16 residues. Per germline, CDR1 MDHEN and CDR2 SYDVKM. V lost 6 bases to trimming and J lost 4 bases; unmatched junction nucleotides: 11. The gene calls are TRBV28 and TRBJ2-7; TRBD1 agrees at 11 bases. Input material: peripheral blood. The clonotype originates from a human donor in a cohort sampled during active COVID-19. CDR3 sequence reads: CASSLPRGQGGYEQYF. CDR3 DNA: TGTGCCAGCAGCCTCCCGAGGGGACAGGGGGGTTACGAGCAGTACTTC.